This T cell receptor beta chain was observed in a study of cytomegalovirus exposure and HLA in healthy donors (dated by TCRdb to about 2017). With regard to the full study: An earlier analysis of roughly 630 of the donors reported approximately 270 Gb of sequence data and some 100 million unique TCR beta sequences from 150 million to 200 million T cells. An early release covering roughly 600 HLA-typed donors comprised approximately 290 gigabases of sequencing data and 65 million to 100 million unique TCR sequences. Among the approximately 400 genotyped donors, approximately 76% belonged to the genetic ancestry cluster associated with self-reported Caucasian donors. The study was designed to test whether signatures of past pathogen exposure could be identified by cataloging public T cell receptors. Using immunosequencing, the study profiled T cell repertoires from 550 to 750 subjects and related those repertoires to cytomegalovirus serostatus. Along with the approximately 700-subject first cohort, a separate validation cohort of 120 different subjects was used. To predict cytomegalovirus infection status, the study combined high-throughput TCR immunosequencing, statistical association of individual TCRs with disease status, and machine learning. A later analysis re-analyzed previously published TCR beta repertoires from several hundred donors and added high-resolution HLA genotyping to study TCR occurrence patterns. Rather than using new phenotypic data, the later analysis identified candidate immune exposures from TCR beta sequences and from how often those sequences occurred across donors. An earlier analysis of approximately 640 of the donors applied high-throughput TCR beta sequencing to assess whether each TCR beta V gene segment acted as functional or pseudogenic. Alongside the repertoire data, information on donor age, sex, ethnicity and CMV serostatus was compiled. A later genetic analysis took genome-wide SNP genotypes for 398 of the 666 donors and used that subset as a discovery cohort. All discovery cohort repertoires had been generated on a single sequencing platform. HLA typing included class I and class II loci at four-digit resolution. Typing coverage varied by locus: roughly 620-640 donors for A, B, C, DRB1 and DQB1; roughly 500 for DQA1; 606 for DPA1; under 490 for DPB1. Because of strong linkage in the cohort, a few DR-DQ haplotypes were treated as single units for association and clustering. On average, 235,054 unique TCR beta nucleotide sequences were sequenced per donor among 300 to 500 genotyped donors of the cohort, with around 19% of those sequences being non-productive. Overall study results and their limits: Only TCR beta chains were sequenced in this cohort, and the absence of alpha or paired-chain data limited detectable features. A later analysis found that most CMV-associated TCR beta chains appeared HLA-restricted, with HLA associations seemingly driven largely by CMV exposure. A later analysis reported that several top co-occurrence clusters appeared linked to parvovirus B19, influenza, CMV and Epstein-Barr virus. The only immune exposure information available for the cohort was CMV serostatus. At a false discovery rate of 0.05, a later analysis linked roughly 17,000 TCR beta sequences to specific HLA alleles. Because some donors lacked HLA typing at each locus, the association tests relied only on the typed subset. The authors suggested that the approach could potentially be generalized to other disease states and immunological phenotypes. A cluster of highly shared sequence variants was judged likely to represent a technical artifact of the sequencing pipeline. In a later analysis, HLA-associated TCR beta chains were found to be more clonally expanded and to have lower generation probabilities than equally common non-associated chains. In both the original and validation cohorts, the classifier was reported to diagnose cytomegalovirus status with high specificity and sensitivity. A later analysis found that TCR association rates varied across HLA loci, with DRB1 alleles showing the most associated TCRs and HLA-C alleles the fewest. Linkage disequilibrium might explain the correlated functional status among segregating V segments, but an unknown experimental factor could not be ruled out. Strong co-occurrence of HLA alleles, especially DR and DQ, made assigning TCR associations to individual alleles difficult. In an earlier analysis of around 600 of the donors, most TCR beta V segments were observed in productive rearrangements about 87% or about 30% of the time, broadly matching IMGT annotations. Three of the identified cytomegalovirus-associated TCR beta chains were confirmed in vitro to be specific for cytomegalovirus antigens. The earlier analysis of some 560 of the donors excluded roughly 16 rarely observed V segments, including chromosome 9 orphons, because counts were too low. Because the 87-base-pair reads could not distinguish some IMGT-functional V segments, including TRBV6-2 and TRBV6-3, those segments were excluded. A further reported finding was that TCR beta sequences accurately predicted the HLA-A and HLA-B alleles for most subjects in the first cohort. According to a later genetic analysis, donors in an Asian-associated ancestry cluster had fewer N-insertions in productive TCRs than the approximately 710-donor mean. The study listed 164 TCR beta chains as associated with cytomegalovirus. V-gene and J-gene trimming of TCR beta chains was associated with a missense DCLRE1C variant in a later genetic analysis, and the association was replicated in an independent cohort. Most TCR sequences were observed very rarely across donors, whereas some public TCRs were present in many individuals. Presence/absence analyses assumed roughly uniform sequencing depth across donors, an assumption that may not hold.

A note on this clone: Its cognate antigen has yet to be identified. Per-base qualities were not stored, and no clone one base away is much larger.

The library relied on the immunoSEQ multiplex PCR assay. A mixture of 60 forward primers for TCR Vbeta segments and 13 reverse primers for TCR Jbeta segments was used in the multiplex PCR. A multiplex PCR assay on genomic DNA amplified the CDR3 region of rearranged TCR beta genes. Amplified TCR beta libraries were sequenced as 87-base-pair reads on the Illumina HiSeq System. Concerning the study's data processing: In a later analysis, tens of millions of unique TCR beta chains were counted across the roughly 610 repertoires, and approximately 11 million of these chains were shared by at least two donors. A nearest-neighbor algorithm error-corrected the raw reads and collapsed the reads into unique sequences, merging closely related sequences to remove PCR and sequencing errors. To assign V, D and J gene segments, CDR3 sequences were aligned to IMGT reference sequences. For a sequence to be retained, a match of at least six nucleotides was required to both a V gene segment and a J gene segment. Rearrangements were called productive when the CDR3 lacked stop codons and stayed in frame with V and J; all others were non-productive. Following IMGT convention, CDR3 was defined as the stretch from the second conserved V-encoded cysteine to the conserved J-encoded phenylalanine. In an earlier analysis of more than 550 of the donors, sequences lacking an unambiguous match to a single V gene segment were excluded. An earlier analysis of about 590 of the donors classified V segments as functional when productive rearrangements were above 56.7% and as segregating when the standard deviation between donors was above 5%. A statistical classification framework was built for diagnosing cytomegalovirus status from the catalog of TCR beta chain sequences. In a later analysis, TCR nucleotide sequences were compared against IMGT/GENE-DB human TR gene sequences so that V and J genes could be assigned. Using the TCRdist pipeline, a later analysis assigned CDR3 sequences along with most-parsimonious VDJ recombination scenarios. In a later analysis, each TCR beta chain was defined by its CDR3 amino acid sequence together with its V-gene family, and reads without a unique V-gene family were excluded. As a way to deal with suspected cross-contamination and a sequencing artifact, a later analysis dropped 640 or so nucleotide sequences that were highly shared and had low generation probability. For each public chain, a later analysis derived a clonal expansion index from normalized ranks of inferred template counts within each repertoire. Generation probabilities in a later analysis came from a VDJ recombination model fitted to out-of-frame rearrangements, and those results were checked against IGoR. In a later analysis, TCR-TCR, TCR-HLA and TCR-CMV co-occurrence was scored with hypergeometric tests, and a repertoire-size bias correction was applied to TCR pairs. To estimate false discovery rates, a later analysis permuted the HLA or CMV assignments 20 times. A later analysis grouped co-occurring TCRs with DBSCAN, adding TCRdist sequence similarity when clustering within HLA-allele-positive subsets. Co-occurrence clustering excluded repertoires with fewer than 30,000 or more than 120,000 public chains, plus five with anomalous nucleotide sharing. Drawn from immuneACCESS, this table holds only the in-frame rearrangements with V and J called that TCRdb kept. Clones are partly lost; checked studies trace under half to an unresolved V gene and leave the rest unexplained. From that table come the V and J calls and clone size; the DNA was used to work out D and trimming. This sample gives some 78,000 clones in total; about three quarters of them show up just once. Clones ranked in the top ten supply approximately 12% of the sample.

The cohort was made up of roughly 670 healthy bone marrow donors. At the time of sampling, all cohort members were nominally healthy, though unrecorded immune exposures were likely present. The donor was CMV seropositive and was included in the group of 290 or so seropositive cohort members. Every donor gave a peripheral blood sample, and the peripheral blood mononuclear cells from that sample were used for TCR beta sequencing. Genomic DNA was extracted from the blood cell samples with the Qiagen DNeasy Blood Extraction Kit. CDR1 is given as SGHVS and CDR2 as FQNEAQ, both from the germline V gene. After removal of 5 bases from V and 6 bases from J, the junction retains 7 bases not matched to a gene. The CDR3 starts with the cysteine, ends with the phenylalanine, and has 14 residues. The sequence is cut down to CDR3 DNA, 42 bases in frame from base 1.

The sequence is built from TRBV7-8 and TRBJ2-7; 10 bases in the middle match TRBD1. The clonotype comes from a woman between 40 and 55 years old in good health and CMV-seropositive. The sample consisted of PBMCs. DNA sequence: TGTGCCAGCAGCGGCCGGGACAGGGGTGTCGAGCAGTACTTC. Translation gives CASSGRDRGVEQYF.